Below, 2 T cell receptor beta chains from the same sample are listed, as sequenced in a study of regulatory T cells in long-lasting Graves disease. Researchers made TCR beta libraries by using iRepertoire HTBI primers and running Arm-PCR on CDR3 regions. TCRdb re-called the multiplex PCR reads through MiXCR, storing one row per CDR3 protein. The sample yields 400,000 to 450,000 distinct CDR3 sequences, less than 25% seen once. Noted time point: persistent/refractory GD, antithyroid drugs over 5 years with positive TRAb. From PBMCs, RNA was extracted and then used to make the TCR library. Sequencing was performed on peripheral blood mononuclear cells (PBMCs), taken when the disease was refractory, from a patient treated with antithyroid drugs. The receptors originated from a female donor with Graves disease.

This clonotype was detected ten times or more. This sequence joins TRBV20-1 and TRBJ2-7; TRBD1 aligns across 7 bases. The trim removed 5 bases at V and 7 bases at J, leaving 2 bases unmatched. This CDR3 is built from 10 residues. CDR1 is DFQATT, CDR2 SNEGSKA, per germline (reference sequence). In DNA form, the CDR3 reads TGCAGTGCTGACAGGGTTGAGCAGTACTTC. Translated: CSADRVEQYF.

Comment on this clonotype: This may come from a read error, since a much larger clone is one base off. The J gene is TRBJ2-7, the V gene TRBV6-1; tentatively, D is TRBD1 (7 bases). Per the germline V gene, CDR1 is MNHNS and CDR2 is SASEGT. V lost 8 bases and J 6 bases, leaving 26 bases between the germline ends. The CDR3 has 16 residues. CDR3 residues: CASGRLRVTGRCEQYF. The CDR3 DNA follows: TGTGCCAGCGGTAGGCTAAGAGTGACAGGGAGGTGCGAGCAGTACTTC.